This T cell receptor beta chain was captured by sequencing in a study of blood T cell repertoires in COVID-19. On the study more broadly: T cells, B-cell-depleted T cells, or PBMCs provided the cDNA or gDNA that served as material.

Categorization into cohorts depended on clinical history that participants reported. Trimming took 3 bases from V and 6 from J; bases not matched to a gene: 5. The CDR3 has 13 residues. CDR1 and CDR2 from the germline V gene are DFQATT and SNEGSKA (reference sequence). Authors' processing steps: Scientists estimated how many nucleated cells there were by amplifying reference gene primers. Clones were sequenced by immunoSEQ multiplex PCR, and TCRdb holds only the in-frame ones, with some missing. For V, J and clone size, that table is used; D and trimming come from the DNA. Of over 200,000 clones in the sample, 80% to 90% were seen once.

This chain joins TRBV20-1 and TRBJ1-2, with TRBD1 matching over 9 bases. The sequence came from a man younger than 30 with acute COVID-19. Specimen: PBMCs or T cells enriched from blood (not recorded which). CDR3 protein: CSASFRTGDGYTF. The CDR3 bases are TGCAGTGCTAGTTTCCGGACAGGGGATGGCTACACCTTC.